Listed below are T cell receptor beta chains from one sample, sequenced in a study of type 1 and type 2 diabetes patients. TCRdb processed the multiplex PCR reads anew with MiXCR; each CDR3 protein has one entry. This repertoire shows about 270,000 distinct CDR3 sequences, around 47% found once; its top ten account for roughly an eighth. The sequencing input was peripheral blood mononuclear cells (PBMCs). Receptor source: a young man with type 2 diabetes. CDR3s include the opening cysteine and the closing phenylalanine or tryptophan. The D gene is left open where the match is weak. Expanded clones are given a class, and other clones once, few, many or no size at all.

TRBV28	15	TRBD2	TRBJ2-2	-	TGTGCCAGCAGTTTTAAACTAGCGGGGACCGGGGAGCTGTTTTTT	CASSFKLAGTGELFF
TRBV29-1	14	TRBD2	TRBJ2-1	few	TGCAGCGTCAGTCTAGCGGACTCCTACAATGAGCAGTTCTTC	CSVSLADSYNEQFF
TRBV10-2	18	-	TRBJ2-3	-	TGCGCCAGCAGCGTAAAAGGGACACCACGACCTAGCACAGATACGCAGTATTTT	CASSVKGTPRPSTDTQYF
TRBV12-3/TRBV12-4	14	-	TRBJ2-7	-	TGTGCCAGCCGGGTTAATGGACCGGCCTACGAGCAGTACTTC	CASRVNGPAYEQYF
TRBV27	13	-	TRBJ2-5	-	TGTGCCAGCAGTCCACGGTACCAAGAGACCCGGTACTTC	CASSPRYQETRYF
TRBV19	13	-	TRBJ2-1	-	TGTGCCACCTCCTCCGGGGTCTACAATGAGCAGTTCTTC	CATSSGVYNEQFF
TRBV28	18	TRBD1	TRBJ2-7	-	TGTGCCAGCAGTTTCCGGACAGGGGGCCAGAAGGGGCTACGCGAGCAGTACTTC	CASSFRTGGQKGLREQYF
TRBV7-6	19	TRBD2	TRBJ2-1	-	TGTGCCAGCAGCTTAGCGATAAGAACCGGGACTAGCGGGAGTGGTGAGCAGTTCTTC	CASSLAIRTGTSGSGEQFF
TRBV7-2	14	TRBD1	TRBJ2-1	-	TGTGCCAGCACCCCGGGACAGGGGATCAATGAGCAGTTCTTC	CASTPGQGINEQFF
TRBV5-1	17	TRBD1	TRBJ1-1	-	TGCGCCAGCAGCTTATCCCGAGACAGGGCGTATCTCACTGAAGCTTTCTTT	CASSLSRDRAYLTEAFF
TRBV30	15	TRBD2	TRBJ2-7	-	TGTGCCTGGAGTGTTGCGAGCGGGATCCCCTACGAGCAGTACTTC	CAWSVASGIPYEQYF
TRBV12-3/TRBV12-4	14	-	TRBJ1-2	few	TGTGCCAGCAGTTTAAAAGAGTTCGGCTATGGCTACACCTTC	CASSLKEFGYGYTF
TRBV19	16	TRBD1	TRBJ1-5	few	TGTGCCCTGCGGACAGGCGGCTGGTGTAGCAATCAGCCCCAGCATTTT	CALRTGGWCSNQPQHF
TRBV30	12	-	TRBJ2-7	many	TGTGCCTGGAGTGTAGGAGCCTACGAGCAGTACTTC	CAWSVGAYEQYF
TRBV5-1	13	-	TRBJ1-3	-	TGCGCCAGCAAAAAGGAGTCTGGAAACACCATATATTTT	CASKKESGNTIYF
TRBV19	15	TRBD1	TRBJ1-6	-	TGTGCCAGTAGCCATTTTGGACAGGGTAAAACACCCCTCCACTTT	CASSHFGQGKTPLHF
TRBV12-3/TRBV12-4	16	TRBD1	TRBJ2-1	few	TGTGCCAGCAGATCTAGGAACAGGGGCCGGAACAATGAGCAGTTCTTC	CASRSRNRGRNNEQFF
TRBV29-1	13	-	TRBJ2-7	few	TGCAGCGTAACGTTAACTAACTCCTACGAGCAGTACTTC	CSVTLTNSYEQYF
TRBV30	11	-	TRBJ2-5	many	TGTGCCTGGAGCCCGCAAGAGACCCAGTACTTC	CAWSPQETQYF
TRBV5-1	16	-	TRBJ2-3	-	TGCGCCAGCAGCTTATCGGGGGCGGGGGAGACAGATACGCAGTATTTT	CASSLSGAGETDTQYF
TRBV2	16	-	TRBJ2-2	-	TGTGCCAGCAGGCACATTCGGGGAACCTCTACCGGGGAGCTGTTTTTT	CASRHIRGTSTGELFF
TRBV28	11	-	TRBJ2-5	few	TGTGCCAGCACAGGGGAAGAGACCCAGTACTTC	CASTGEETQYF
TRBV7-9	13	-	TRBJ2-2	-	TGTGCCAGCAGCCCTAACAGGGCCGGGGAGCTGTTTTTT	CASSPNRAGELFF
TRBV7-6	16	TRBD2	TRBJ2-5	once	TGTGCCAGCAGCCACGGGACTAGCGGGGAAGACGAGACCCAGTACTTC	CASSHGTSGEDETQYF
TRBV2	13	-	TRBJ1-6	-	TGTGCCAGCAGTATTTCACGGGAATCACCCCTCCACTTT	CASSISRESPLHF
TRBV4-1	13	-	TRBJ2-3	-	TGCGCCAGCAGCCGGTTCTCCGGAGATACGCAGTATTTT	CASSRFSGDTQYF
TRBV20-1	13	-	TRBJ1-5	few	TGCAGTGCTAGGGGCAGATCAAATCAGCCCCAGCATTTT	CSARGRSNQPQHF
TRBV20-1	13	TRBD1	TRBJ2-7	-	TGCAGTGCTACCGGGACAGGGACCTACGAGCAGTACTTC	CSATGTGTYEQYF
TRBV20-1	12	-	TRBJ1-2	-	TGCAGTGCTAGTACCGTTAACTATGGCTACACCTTC	CSASTVNYGYTF
TRBV7-2	15	-	TRBJ1-1	once	TGTGCCAGCAGCTCCAAATCCGGGACTTATAAGGAAGCTTTCTTT	CASSSKSGTYKEAFF
TRBV20-1	12	-	TRBJ2-2	-	TGCAGTGCTAGACCGACGGCCGGGGAGCTGTTTTTT	CSARPTAGELFF
TRBV7-2	12	-	TRBJ1-2	-	TGTGCCAGCAGCTTAGACGGGAGAGGCTACGCCTTC	CASSLDGRGYAF
TRBV30	14	-	TRBJ2-7	-	TGTGCCTGGAGTACACCGGCAGGGGCGGGCGAGCAGTACTTC	CAWSTPAGAGEQYF
TRBV6-4	13	-	TRBJ1-1	few	TGTGCCAGCAGTGACTCGAGTAGTCACGAAGCTTTCTTT	CASSDSSSHEAFF
TRBV9	16	-	TRBJ2-6	-	TGTGCCAGCAGCGTAGCTCGGTCGTCTGGGGCCAACGTCCTGACTTTC	CASSVARSSGANVLTF
TRBV4-1	14	-	TRBJ2-7	-	TGCGCCAGCAGCCAAGAAGGACATTCCTACGAGCAGTACTTC	CASSQEGHSYEQYF
TRBV15	13	-	TRBJ2-5	many	TGTGCCACCAGCAGAGTGGAAGTGGAGACCCAGTACTTC	CATSRVEVETQYF
TRBV13	11	-	TRBJ1-3	-	TGTGCCAGCGGTTCCTTAGACACCATATATTTT	CASGSLDTIYF
TRBV6-6	15	-	TRBJ2-6	-	TGTGCCAGCAGTTACATGCTTTCTGGGGCCAACGTCCTGACTTTC	CASSYMLSGANVLTF
TRBV7-6	14	-	TRBJ2-2	once	TGTGCCAGCAGCCCGTGGACGAACACCGGGGAGCTGTTTTTT	CASSPWTNTGELFF
TRBV20-1	17	TRBD1	TRBJ2-2	-	TGCAGTGCTAGAGATGGCGGGGGACAGGGGGCGGGAGGGGAGCTGTTTTTT	CSARDGGGQGAGGELFF
TRBV10-2	12	-	TRBJ2-1	-	TGCGCCAGCTCCGACGGTCTCAATGAGCAGTTCTTC	CASSDGLNEQFF
TRBV30	14	-	TRBJ2-2	-	TGTGCCTGGAGGGTGGCAGCGAACACCGGGGAGCTGTTTTTT	CAWRVAANTGELFF
TRBV5-8	16	-	TRBJ2-7	-	TGTGCCAGCAGCCTTAAGACCAGCTTAATACCCTACGAGCAGTACTTC	CASSLKTSLIPYEQYF
TRBV2	16	TRBD1	TRBJ1-6	-	TGTGCCAGCAGTGGACAGGGAAGCTCCTATAATTCACCCCTCCACTTT	CASSGQGSSYNSPLHF
TRBV10-3	11	-	TRBJ1-1	few	TGTGCCATCCGGAGGGACACTGAAGCTTTCTTT	CAIRRDTEAFF
TRBV5-1	16	-	TRBJ2-1	-	TGCGCCAGCAGCTTGGCCGGGAGTCGCTCCTACAATGAGCAGTTCTTC	CASSLAGSRSYNEQFF
TRBV6-5	13	-	TRBJ2-7	few	TGTGCCAGCAGTAAGACTAGTGGGGACGAGCAGTACTTC	CASSKTSGDEQYF
TRBV20-1	15	-	TRBJ2-7	-	TGCAGTGCTAACCGATGGACCAATAGCTCCTACGAACAGTACTTC	CSANRWTNSSYEQYF
TRBV4-3	16	-	TRBJ1-1	-	TGCGCCAGCAGCCAAGATGGGCACCGGTTGAACACTGAAGCTTTCTTT	CASSQDGHRLNTEAFF